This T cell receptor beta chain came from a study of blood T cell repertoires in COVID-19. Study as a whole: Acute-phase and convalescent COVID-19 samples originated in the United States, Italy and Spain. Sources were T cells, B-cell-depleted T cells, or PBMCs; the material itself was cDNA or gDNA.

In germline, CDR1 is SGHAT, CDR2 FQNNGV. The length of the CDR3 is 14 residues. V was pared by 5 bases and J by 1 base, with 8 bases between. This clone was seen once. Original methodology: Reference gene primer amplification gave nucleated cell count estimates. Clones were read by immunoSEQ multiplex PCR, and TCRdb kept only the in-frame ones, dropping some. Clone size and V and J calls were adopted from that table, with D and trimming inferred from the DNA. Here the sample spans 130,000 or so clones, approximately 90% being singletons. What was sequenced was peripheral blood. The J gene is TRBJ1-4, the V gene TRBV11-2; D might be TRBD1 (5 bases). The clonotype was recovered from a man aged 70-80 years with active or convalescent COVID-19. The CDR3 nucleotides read TGTGCCAGCAGCCGTGACAGAACTAATGAAAAACTGTTTTTT. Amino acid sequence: CASSRDRTNEKLFF.